The clone carrying this T cell receptor (beta chain) was detected a few times. Its cognate antigen is unknown. The data stem from a study of T-cell reconstitution after alpha-beta-depleted transplantation in children. Findings and limits, study-wide: One year after transplant, T-cell counts and diversity came mostly from newly produced T cells.

Preparation of the TCRbeta library used unique molecular identifiers. TCRdb re-called the PCR reads through MiXCR, storing one row per CDR3 protein. The repertoire holds around 100,000 distinct CDR3 sequences, with about 7.5% as singletons. This CDR3 is built from 14 residues. From germline, CDR1 is DFQATT and CDR2 SNEGSKA (reference sequence). V was shortened by 7 bases and J by 4 bases, with 19 bases between the two germline ends. The sample consisted of PBMCs, taken before TCRalphabeta/CD19-depleted stem cell transplant. The sequence derives from a boy aged 2 to 9 with acute lymphoblastic leukemia, due to receive a stem cell transplant. The chain has TRBV20-1 and TRBJ2-5; D possibly matches TRBD1 or TRBD2 (7 bases each). The chain's CDR3 is CSGRGGPRGETQYF. The CDR3 coding sequence is TGCAGTGGCAGGGGGGGCCCCCGGGGAGAGACCCAGTACTTC.